This TCR beta chain is drawn from a study of blood T cell repertoires in COVID-19. Across the study: Samples representing acute and convalescent COVID-19 were sourced from the United States, Italy and Spain. Sources were T cells, B-cell-depleted T cells, or PBMCs; the material itself was cDNA or gDNA.

In the original processing: Amplification from reference gene primers served as the basis for estimated nucleated cell counts. Clones were sequenced by immunoSEQ multiplex PCR, and TCRdb holds only the in-frame ones, with some missing. The V and J calls and clone size come from that table; D and trimming were worked out from the DNA. Here the sample spans roughly 230,000 clones, approximately 84% being singletons. Germline V CDR1 and CDR2: LGHNA, YSLEER. V was clipped by 0 bases and J by 3 bases; unmatched bases: 8. This CDR3 is built from 17 residues. The chain couples TRBV4-3 to TRBJ2-1; 7 positions agree with TRBD1. This sequence originates from a man in his forties or fifties with acute or convalescent COVID-19. Material for sequencing was peripheral blood. CDR3 sequence: CASSQEWTGDLYNEQFF. The DNA for the CDR3 is TGCGCCAGCAGCCAAGAGTGGACAGGCGACCTCTACAATGAGCAGTTCTTC.